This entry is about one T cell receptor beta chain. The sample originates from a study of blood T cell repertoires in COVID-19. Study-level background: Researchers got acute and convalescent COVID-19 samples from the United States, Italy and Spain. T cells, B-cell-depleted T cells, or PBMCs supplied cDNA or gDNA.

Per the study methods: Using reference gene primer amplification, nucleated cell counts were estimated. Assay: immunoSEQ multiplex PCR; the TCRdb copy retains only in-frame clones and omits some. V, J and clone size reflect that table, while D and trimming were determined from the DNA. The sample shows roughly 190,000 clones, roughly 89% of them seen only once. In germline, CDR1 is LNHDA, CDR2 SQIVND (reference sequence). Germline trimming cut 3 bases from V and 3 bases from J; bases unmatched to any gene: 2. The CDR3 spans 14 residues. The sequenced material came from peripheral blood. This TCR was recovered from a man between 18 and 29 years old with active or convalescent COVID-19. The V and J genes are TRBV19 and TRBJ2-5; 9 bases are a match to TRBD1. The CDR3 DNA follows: TGTGCCAGTAGTATGCGGACAGGGGAAGAGACCCAGTACTTC. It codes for CASSMRTGEETQYF.